A selection of T cell receptor beta chains follows, all from one sample in a study of T cells expressing NK-cell markers. TCRdb re-called the 5' RACE reads and catalogs CDR3 proteins one per entry, DNA excluded. This sample's table has approximately 380,000 distinct CDR3 sequences. The sequenced material came from blood T cells: a sorted CD56 or NKG2C T cell subset, CD4+ or CD8+ T cells, or bulk PBMC T cells (not recorded which). These receptors all stem from a man aged 18-70 years in good health. The CDR3 runs from the conserved cysteine through the conserved F or W.

v_call	j_call	cdr3_aa
TRBV28	TRBJ2-2	CATTPGEGYTGELFF
TRBV5-1	TRBJ2-3	CASSPFSSGETRDTQYF
TRBV6-5	TRBJ2-2	CASKTYTGELFF
TRBV27	TRBJ2-1	CASSFQSSGGSSYNEQFF
TRBV12-5	TRBJ2-2	CASGSRGGLGSGELFF
TRBV13	TRBJ2-1	CASSSSGVGTNEQFF
TRBV12-3/TRBV12-4	TRBJ2-2	CASSLQGAISTGELFF
TRBV20-1	TRBJ1-5	CSASLRQGNQPQHF
TRBV28	TRBJ2-7	CASSFGGANIYEQYF
TRBV24-1	TRBJ2-2	CATTGTVATGELFF
TRBV11-2	TRBJ2-5	CASSRGLAGGTTQYF
TRBV6-1	TRBJ1-2	CASSRTLRDPWGYTF
TRBV6-1	TRBJ1-4	CASSAQGINEKLFF
TRBV29-1	TRBJ2-3	CRAGTGTTDTQYF
TRBV7-8	TRBJ2-1	CASSRSSSSYNEQFF
TRBV20-1	TRBJ2-5	CSAISRGGTQYF
TRBV27	TRBJ2-7	CASSLGGSTHEQYF
TRBV20-1	TRBJ2-3	CSASYLGFGAQYF
TRBV3-1	TRBJ2-4	CASSQDPGTKDIQYF
TRBV20-1	TRBJ1-4	CSARDPQGSYEKLFF
TRBV10-3	TRBJ2-7	CAIRNPGQGSYEQYF
TRBV28	TRBJ1-2	CASRRAGTGGGKSGYTF
TRBV7-9	TRBJ1-4	CASSDTAGFEKLFF